This T cell receptor beta chain came from a study of CD8+ T cells in alopecia areata. Whole-study findings and limits: In lesional scalp, particularly from alopecia totalis/universalis, clonality was higher than in normal scalp. Baseline CD8+ expansion's link to response remains uncertain, as there was one nonresponder.

Extraction of RNA preceded its reverse transcription into cDNA, which served as the sequencing template. Data came from immunoSEQ multiplex PCR; TCRdb stores just in-frame clones and leaves some out. The sample contains more than 110,000 clones, around 82% of which appear only once. For this clone: Its cognate antigen is unknown.

From germline, CDR1 is LNHDA and CDR2 SQIVND (reference sequence). Trimming pared 4 bases from V and 0 bases from J, leaving 10 bases between. The CDR3 is made up of 15 amino acids. As to treatment: oral pan-JAK inhibitor, 5-10 mg twice daily. The receptor was derived from a human donor with alopecia areata. The input for sequencing was CD8+ T cells sorted from blood, taken at week 4, from a patient treated with tofacitinib. The chain recombines TRBV19 with TRBJ1-5; D unclear. The CDR3 bases are TGTGCCAGTAGTAAGACGGTCTATAGCAATCAGCCCCAGCATTTT. Amino acid sequence: CASSKTVYSNQPQHF. The full variable domain, completed using reference TRBV19 and TRBJ1-5, is DGGITQSPKYLFRKEGQNVTLSCEQNLNHDAMYWYRQDPGQGLRLIYYSQIVNDFQKGDIAEGYSVSREKKESFPLTVTSAQKNPTAFYLCASSKTVYSNQPQHFGDGTRLSIL.